A single sample gave rise to the 18 T cell receptor beta chains below, sequenced in a study of CD8 T cells in ankylosing spondylitis. Study findings and constraints: Among TCR beta sequences, a motif of 7 to 9 highly homologous variants appeared characteristic of ankylosing spondylitis blood.

These receptors' targets are unknown. TCRdb fed the 5' RACE reads into MiXCR, producing one record per CDR3 protein. The data hold around 770,000 distinct CDR3 sequences, with around 19% observed a single time. Source material: blood, either unsorted or a sorted T cell fraction (not recorded which). The receptors were sampled from a male donor with ankylosing spondylitis.

This clonotype was seen a handful of times. The V and J genes are TRBV20-1 and TRBJ1-5; D is unclear. The CDR3 extends over 15 amino acids. V lost 0 bases, J lost 0 bases, and 9 bases lay in between. Looked up from germline, CDR1 is DFQATT and CDR2 is SNEGSKA (reference sequence). CDR3 DNA sequence: TGCAGTGCTAGAGATCGTGGAAGTAGCAATCAGCCCCAGCATTTT. This translates into CSARDRGSSNQPQHF.

The chain joins TRBV6-5 to TRBJ1-1, with a weak D call TRBD1 (6 bases). Between the trimmed V and J ends, which lost 5 bases and 7 bases, there was a span of 17 bases. The CDR3 runs to 14 residues. Germline assignment: CDR1 MNHEY and CDR2 SVGAGI. CDR3 in DNA: TGTGCCAGCAGTACCCGAGGGGGAGAGGGTGAAGCTTTCTTT. Translated, it gives CASSTRGGEGEAFF.

The table lists this clonotype with a few counts. The chain employs TRBV20-1 and TRBJ1-1, with 7 nucleotides matching TRBD1. The CDR3 has 17 residues. The J segment lost 3 bases and the V segment lost 0 bases, leaving 13 bases of the junction unmatched. Germline V gene lookup returns CDR1 DFQATT and CDR2 SNEGSKA (reference sequence). CDR3 amino acids: CSARDPRQGGLDTEAFF. The CDR3 region has the DNA TGCAGTGCTAGAGACCCCCGACAGGGAGGGCTCGACACTGAAGCTTTCTTT.

The J gene is TRBJ2-2, the V gene TRBV14, with D tentatively TRBD2 (6 bases). CDR1 and CDR2 (germline): SGHDN, FVKESK. V was pared by 3 bases and J by 5 bases, with 7 bases between. There are 13 residues in the CDR3. The CDR3 reads CASSHGGTGELFF. The CDR3 DNA is TGTGCCAGCAGCCACGGGGGTACCGGGGAGCTGTTTTTT.

The sample holds a few counts of this clonotype. The V call is TRBV20-1, the J call TRBJ2-3, with TRBD1 as a possible D gene (5 bases). This CDR3 spans 14 amino acids. CDR1 and CDR2 (germline): DFQATT, SNEGSKA (reference sequence). V was pared by 3 bases and J by 3 bases, with 13 bases between. This CDR3 is CSARDTPRTDTQYF. The CDR3 coding sequence is TGCAGTGCTAGGGACACCCCGAGAACAGATACGCAGTATTTT.

The chain is built from TRBV28 and TRBJ2-1, with TRBD2 identical over 11 bases. CDR3 size: 18 residues. Germline-derived CDR1 and CDR2 are MDHEN and SYDVKM. V was pared by 4 bases and J by 4 bases, with 12 bases of the junction left unmatched. The CDR3 DNA reads TGTGCCAGCAGTTCGACTAGCGGGAAGGAGGGGGCTTACAATGAGCAGTTCTTC. Translation: CASSSTSGKEGAYNEQFF.

The table lists this clonotype with a few counts. The gene calls are TRBV7-9 and TRBJ1-3; no definite D call. Per the germline V gene, CDR1 is SEHNR and CDR2 is FQNEAQ (reference sequence). The CDR3 has 16 amino acids. V was trimmed by 1 base and J by 0 bases, leaving 10 bases between them. For the CDR3, the DNA is TGTGCCAGCAGCTTAGTCGGGGTTCCCTCTGGAAACACCATATATTTT. Translation gives CASSLVGVPSGNTIYF.

This rearrangement joins TRBV11-3 to TRBJ2-7, with TRBD2 matching 8 bases. This CDR3 has 17 residues. The V gene's germline CDR1 is SGHNT and CDR2 YENEEA. V shed 6 bases and J 0 bases; nucleotides not matched to a gene: 13. The CDR3: CASRTGAGERSSYEQYF. CDR3 DNA: TGTGCCAGCAGAACGGGAGCGGGAGAGAGGAGCTCCTACGAGCAGTACTTC.

In this sample, this clonotype turned up a few times. The chain carries TRBV6-4 and TRBJ1-6; the D is unclear. Trimming removed 4 bases at V and 0 bases at J, with 13 bases between. In germline, CDR1 is MRHNA, CDR2 SNTAGT. The length of the CDR3 is 17 residues. The CDR3 is CASSAGPAGSYNSPLHF. The CDR3 nucleotides are TGTGCCAGCAGTGCCGGACCGGCGGGCTCCTATAATTCACCCCTCCACTTT.

The gene calls are TRBV2 and TRBJ1-1; possibly TRBD1 for D (5 bases). The CDR3 consists of 14 residues. Germline CDR1 is SNHLY and CDR2 is FYNNEI. V was clipped by 6 bases and J by 3 bases, with 14 bases between them. The CDR3 DNA sequence: TGTGCCAGCAGCAGGGACTCAGTGGACACTGAAGCTTTCTTT. The encoded protein is CASSRDSVDTEAFF.

This chain uses TRBV30 with TRBJ1-2; TRBD1 matches at 7 bases. The length of the CDR3 is 14 residues. V dropped 0 bases and J dropped 2; count of bases not matched to a gene: 3. The germline gives CDR1 GTSNPN, CDR2 SVGIG (reference sequence). Here the CDR3 reads CAWSVLTGNYGYTF. The DNA for the CDR3 is TGTGCCTGGAGTGTCCTGACAGGGAACTATGGCTACACCTTC. Looking up the rest from reference TRBV30 and TRBJ1-2 gives the full variable domain: SQTIHQWPATLVQPVGSPLSLECTVEGTSNPNLYWYRQAAGRGLQLLFYSVGIGQISSEVPQNLSASRPQDRQFILSSKKLLLSDSGFYLCAWSVLTGNYGYTFGSGTRLTVV.

The table lists this clonotype with a few counts. V usage is TRBV29-1 and J usage is TRBJ2-1, with 9 bases fitting TRBD2. CDR3 length: 14 amino acids. V trimming: 5 bases; J trimming: 8 bases; junction bases outside the gene matches: 10. Germline CDR1 is SQVTM and CDR2 is ANQGSEA. In nucleotides, the CDR3 is TGCAGCGTTCTTGTCACTAGCGGGTTTCATGAGCAGTTCTTC. Translated, it gives CSVLVTSGFHEQFF.

The rearrangement links TRBV5-1 to TRBJ2-1; 14 bases map to TRBD2. The J segment lost 6 bases and the V segment lost 4 bases, leaving 12 bases of the junction unmatched. The CDR3 has 18 residues. CDR1 SGHRS and CDR2 YFSETQ come from the germline V gene. This CDR3 reads CASSLRETGTSGSNEQFF. The CDR3 DNA follows: TGCGCCAGCAGCCTTCGGGAAACCGGGACTAGCGGGAGCAATGAGCAGTTCTTC. Based on the CDR3 plus reference TRBV5-1 and TRBJ2-1, the full variable domain is KAGVTQTPRYLIKTRGQQVTLSCSPISGHRSVSWYQQTPGQGLQFLFEYFSETQRNKGNFPGRFSGRQFSNSRSEMNVSTLELGDSALYLCASSLRETGTSGSNEQFFGPGTRLTVL.

This clonotype appeared many times. The chain joins TRBV6-5 to TRBJ2-3; D call uncertain. The germline V gene encodes CDR1 MNHEY and CDR2 SVGAGI. CDR3 length: 13 residues. V was clipped by 7 bases and J by 1 base, with 9 bases between them. In DNA form, the CDR3 reads TGTGCCAGCAATTTCCAGGGCACAGATACGCAGTATTTT. It translates to CASNFQGTDTQYF.

The J gene is TRBJ2-3, the V gene TRBV20-1; D is unclear. Germline loops: CDR1 DFQATT, CDR2 SNEGSKA (reference sequence). Trimming cost V 1 base and J 1 base, with 9 bases left between them. The CDR3 consists of 14 residues. CDR3 DNA sequence: TGCAGTGCTAGAGTCGGCAGACGCACAGATACGCAGTATTTT. Translating it yields CSARVGRRTDTQYF.

This clonotype has only a few counts. The chain carries TRBV6-5 and TRBJ2-3; D not certain. In germline, CDR1 is MNHEY, CDR2 SVGAGI. The ends were cut back, 0 bases at V and 2 bases at J, with 12 bases in the middle. This CDR3 is 16 amino acids long. Here the CDR3 DNA reads TGTGCCAGCAGTTACTCTCCACAGAGAGTCACAGATACGCAGTATTTT. Translation gives CASSYSPQRVTDTQYF.

The chain carries TRBV7-9 and TRBJ2-5, with D possibly matching TRBD2 (6 bases). V was clipped by 0 bases and J by 2 bases, with 10 bases between them. CDR3 size: 15 residues. The germline CDR1 and CDR2 sequences are SEHNR and FQNEAQ (reference sequence). The CDR3, as DNA: TGTGCCAGCAGCTTAGCCTTCCGGGAGCAAGAGACCCAGTACTTC. Its translation: CASSLAFREQETQYF.

The V gene is TRBV12-3 or TRBV12-4, the J gene TRBJ2-2; 8 nucleotides line up with TRBD1. V was clipped by 6 bases and J by 6 bases; unmatched bases: 6. The CDR3 has 14 residues. This CDR3 reads CASRFGQGPGELFF. As DNA, the CDR3 is TGTGCCAGCAGGTTTGGACAGGGACCCGGGGAGCTGTTTTTT.